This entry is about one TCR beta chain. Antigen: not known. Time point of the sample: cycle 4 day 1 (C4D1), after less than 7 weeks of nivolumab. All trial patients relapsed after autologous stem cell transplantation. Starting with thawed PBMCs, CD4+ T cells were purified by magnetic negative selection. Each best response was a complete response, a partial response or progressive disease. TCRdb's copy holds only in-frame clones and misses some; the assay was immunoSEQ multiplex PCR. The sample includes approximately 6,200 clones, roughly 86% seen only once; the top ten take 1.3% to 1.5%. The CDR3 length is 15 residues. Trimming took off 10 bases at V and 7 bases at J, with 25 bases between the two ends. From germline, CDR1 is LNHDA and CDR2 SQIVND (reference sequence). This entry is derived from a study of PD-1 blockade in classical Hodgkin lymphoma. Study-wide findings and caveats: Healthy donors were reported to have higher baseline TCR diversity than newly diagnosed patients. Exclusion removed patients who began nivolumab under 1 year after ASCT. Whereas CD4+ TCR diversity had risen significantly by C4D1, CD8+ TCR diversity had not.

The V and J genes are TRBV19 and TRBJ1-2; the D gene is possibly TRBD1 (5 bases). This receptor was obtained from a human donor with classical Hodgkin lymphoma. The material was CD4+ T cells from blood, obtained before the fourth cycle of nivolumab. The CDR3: CATGVHGGRGTGYTF. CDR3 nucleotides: TGTGCCACCGGGGTCCACGGGGGACGAGGAACTGGCTACACCTTC.